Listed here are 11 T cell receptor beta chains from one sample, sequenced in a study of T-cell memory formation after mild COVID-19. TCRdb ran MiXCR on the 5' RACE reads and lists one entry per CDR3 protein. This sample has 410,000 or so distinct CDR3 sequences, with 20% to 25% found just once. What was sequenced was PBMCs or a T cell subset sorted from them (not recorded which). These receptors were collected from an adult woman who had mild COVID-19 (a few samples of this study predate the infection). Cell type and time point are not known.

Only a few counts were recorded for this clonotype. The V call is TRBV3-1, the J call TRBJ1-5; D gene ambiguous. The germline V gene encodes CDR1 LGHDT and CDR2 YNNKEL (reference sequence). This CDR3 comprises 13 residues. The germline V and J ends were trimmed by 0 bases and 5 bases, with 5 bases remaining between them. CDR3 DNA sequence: TGTGCCAGCAGCCAAGACAGTTATCAGCCCCAGCATTTT. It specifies CASSQDSYQPQHF.

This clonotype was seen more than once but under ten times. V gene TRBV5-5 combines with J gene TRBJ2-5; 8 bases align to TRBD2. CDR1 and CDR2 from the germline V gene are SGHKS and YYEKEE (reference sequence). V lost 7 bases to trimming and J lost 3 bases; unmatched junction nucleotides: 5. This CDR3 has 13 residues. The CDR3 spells CASEMTSEETQYF. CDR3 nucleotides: TGTGCCAGCGAAATGACTAGCGAAGAGACCCAGTACTTC. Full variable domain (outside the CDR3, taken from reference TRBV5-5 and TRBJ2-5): DAGVTQSPTHLIKTRGQQVTLRCSPISGHKSVSWYQQVLGQGPQFIFQYYEKEERGRGNFPDRFSARQFPNYSSELNVNALLLGDSALYLCASEMTSEETQYFGPGTRLLVL.

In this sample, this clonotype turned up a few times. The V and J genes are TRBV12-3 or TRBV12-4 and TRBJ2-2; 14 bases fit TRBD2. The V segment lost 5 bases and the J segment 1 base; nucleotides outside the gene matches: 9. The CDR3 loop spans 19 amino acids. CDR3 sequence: CASSILPGTSGGNTGELFF. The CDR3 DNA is TGTGCCAGCAGTATCCTCCCCGGGACTAGCGGGGGGAACACCGGGGAGCTGTTTTTT.

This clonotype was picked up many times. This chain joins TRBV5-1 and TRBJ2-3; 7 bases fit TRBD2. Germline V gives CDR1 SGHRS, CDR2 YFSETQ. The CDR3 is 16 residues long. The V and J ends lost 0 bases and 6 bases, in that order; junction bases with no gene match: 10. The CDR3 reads CASSLASSGGGDTQYF. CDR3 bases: TGCGCCAGCAGCTTGGCCTCATCGGGAGGCGGGGATACGCAGTATTTT. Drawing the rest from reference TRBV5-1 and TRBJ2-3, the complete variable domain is KAGVTQTPRYLIKTRGQQVTLSCSPISGHRSVSWYQQTPGQGLQFLFEYFSETQRNKGNFPGRFSGRQFSNSRSEMNVSTLELGDSALYLCASSLASSGGGDTQYFGPGTRLTVL.

The CDR3 region has the DNA TGTGCCAGCAGTTTTCTCGGTAGCGGGATATACGAGCAGTACTTC. Its translation is CASSFLGSGIYEQYF. The V and J genes are TRBV12-3 or TRBV12-4 and TRBJ2-7, with 8 bases aligning to TRBD2. Losses at the gene ends were 3 bases for V and 4 bases for J; bases not matched to a gene: 8. This CDR3 contains 15 residues.

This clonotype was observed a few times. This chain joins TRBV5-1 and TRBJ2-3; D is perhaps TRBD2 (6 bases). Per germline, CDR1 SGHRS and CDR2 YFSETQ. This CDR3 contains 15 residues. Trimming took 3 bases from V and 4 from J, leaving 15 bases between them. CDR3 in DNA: TGCGCCAGCAGCTCCGTTACTCCGGGGGCAGATACGCAGTATTTT. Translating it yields CASSSVTPGADTQYF.

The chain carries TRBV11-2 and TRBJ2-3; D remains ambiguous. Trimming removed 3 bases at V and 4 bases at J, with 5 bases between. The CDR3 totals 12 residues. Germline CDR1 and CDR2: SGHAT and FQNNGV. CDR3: CASSFASDTQYF. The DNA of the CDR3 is TGTGCCAGCAGCTTTGCGTCAGATACGCAGTATTTT.

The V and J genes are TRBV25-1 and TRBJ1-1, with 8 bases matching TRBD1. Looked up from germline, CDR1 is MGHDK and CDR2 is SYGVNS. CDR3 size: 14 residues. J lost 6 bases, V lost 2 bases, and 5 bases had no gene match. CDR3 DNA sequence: TGTGCCAGCAGTGAACGGACAGGGTTCGCTGAAGCTTTCTTT. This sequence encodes CASSERTGFAEAFF.

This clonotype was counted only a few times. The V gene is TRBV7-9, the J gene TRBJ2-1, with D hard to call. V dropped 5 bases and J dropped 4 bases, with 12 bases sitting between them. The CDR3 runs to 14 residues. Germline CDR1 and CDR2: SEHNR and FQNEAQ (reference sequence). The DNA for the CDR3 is TGTGCCAGCAGCCCTTATGTGGGTTACAATGAGCAGTTCTTC. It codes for CASSPYVGYNEQFF.

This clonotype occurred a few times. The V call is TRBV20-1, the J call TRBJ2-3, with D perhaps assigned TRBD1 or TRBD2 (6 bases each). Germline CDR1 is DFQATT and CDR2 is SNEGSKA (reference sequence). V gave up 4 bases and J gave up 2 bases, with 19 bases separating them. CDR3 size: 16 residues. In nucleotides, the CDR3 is TGCAGTGCTAACTCGAGGCGGAGGGGGAACACAGATACGCAGTATTTT. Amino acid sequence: CSANSRRRGNTDTQYF.

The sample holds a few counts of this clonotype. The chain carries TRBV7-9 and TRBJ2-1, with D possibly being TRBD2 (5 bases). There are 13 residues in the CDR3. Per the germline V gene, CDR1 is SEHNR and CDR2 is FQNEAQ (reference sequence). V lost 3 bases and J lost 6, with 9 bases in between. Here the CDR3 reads CASSLEVANEQFF. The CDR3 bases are TGTGCCAGCAGCTTGGAGGTAGCCAATGAGCAGTTCTTC.